This TCR beta chain was found in a study of Graves' ophthalmopathy and Graves' hyperthyroidism. RNA transcripts were the source from which TCR beta CDR3 regions were amplified. First-round RT-PCR used HTBI primers; second-round multiplex PCR followed. TCRdb re-derived calls from the multiplex PCR reads in MiXCR, one entry per CDR3 protein. The sample contains about 390,000 distinct CDR3 sequences, 15% to 20% of which appear only once. Being free of ophthalmopathy for 18 months of follow-up defined stable hyperthyroidism. Lactation, pregnancy, uncontrolled infections and other autoimmune diseases were all grounds for excluding patients. From fresh peripheral blood, 8.5 to 10 ml in volume, the PBMCs were obtained. The specimen sequenced was peripheral blood. This receptor was obtained from an adult woman with stable Graves' hyperthyroidism.

The CDR3 reads CSAKLAGGRSYEQYF. CDR3 bases: TGCAGTGCTAAACTAGCGGGAGGACGCTCCTACGAGCAGTACTTC. The chain links TRBV20-1 to TRBJ2-7; 12 positions agree with TRBD2. Germline loops: CDR1 DFQATT, CDR2 SNEGSKA (reference sequence). The junction had 4 bases not matched to a gene; V was cut back by 4 bases and J by 0 bases. CDR3 length: 15 residues.